Listed below are T cell receptor beta chains from one sample, sequenced in a study of blood T cell repertoires in COVID-19. Sequencing used immunoSEQ multiplex PCR; TCRdb keeps in-frame clones, though not all of them. The sample consists of about 59,000 clones, around 79% of them appearing once. Input material: peripheral blood. The receptors here all came from a woman in her seventies with acute or convalescent COVID-19. The CDR3 runs from the conserved cysteine through the conserved F or W. Clone size, where shown, is once, few, many, or a class for clones that have expanded.

>TRBV15|15|-
CATSRGGQGFNEQYF
>TRBV9|17|-
CASSPDPGTGVNQPQHF
>TRBV5-4|15|-
CASSLEGGVRYGYTF
>TRBV5-4|20|-
CASSSPFYQGSNLRDNEQFF
>TRBV5-1|14|-
CASSSQGNTGELFF
>TRBV5-1|15|-
CASSSDGTGNTEAFF
>TRBV24-1|11|-
CATSVSGEAFF
>TRBV5-1|16|-
CASSAPQAGGTDTQYF
>TRBV5-1|16|-
CASSLFPTGSNQPQHF
>TRBV7-9|15|once
CASSSTGTVNTEAFF
>TRBV19|13|-
CASSGTGGGKLFF
>TRBV10-2|11|once
CASSAGYQQYF
>TRBV10-2|13|-
CATTPGSYNEQFF
>TRBV6-5|15|-
CASSYRWADNEKLFF
>TRBV19|14|-
CASSIAGPGNTIYF
>TRBV6-5|15|-
CASRLGTGFNQPQHF
>TRBV2|15|-
CASNHRGTMLRGYTF
>TRBV19|14|-
CASTHRLRDTEAFF
>TRBV10-3|14|-
CAIRSGVVNNEQFF
>TRBV5-4|15|-
CASSEGGGYNYGYTF
>TRBV5-6|15|-
CASSRGQPDEEKLFF
>TRBV12-5|20|-
CASGLVPSVLVARFTHEQYF
>TRBV7-8|13|-
CASTAGLGQGYTF
>TRBV6-5|14|-
CASRPRGFNSPLHF
>TRBV5-1|13|-
CASSLVGAGEAFF
>TRBV5-1|17|-
CASSLREQLTAGETQYF
>TRBV6-4|14|-
CASSEVAEGETQYF
>TRBV24-1|12|-
CATSEGAGGYTF
>TRBV19|14|many
CASDKGGGRSPLHF
>TRBV6-5|14|-
CASSYSRGGYEQYF
>TRBV14|16|many
CASSLTSGGRQETQYF
>TRBV6-5|15|few
CASSLLAGESETQYF
>TRBV9|15|-
CASSPWGASTDTQYF
>TRBV19|15|-
CASSIEFRGWQPQHF
>TRBV7-9|16|once
CASSSLMGLGAEKLFF
>TRBV3-1/TRBV3-2|13|few
CASSHQVSYEQYF
>TRBV11-2|13|-
CASSLEPGQPQHF
>TRBV3-1/TRBV3-2|13|-
CASSAGTGEKLFF
>TRBV30|15|-
CAWAGGFHGANVLTF